The clone carrying this T cell receptor (beta chain) came up once. Antigen: not known. The PCR employed 60 Vbeta primers together with 13 Jbeta primers. Sequencing was performed with immunoSEQ multiplex PCR; in TCRdb, only in-frame clones are kept and a portion is missing. The sample records about 150,000 clones, 75% being singletons. This record belongs to a study of cytomegalovirus exposure and HLA in healthy donors. For the study at large: Of the donors genotyped, approximately 400 in all, about 80% fell in the Caucasian-associated ancestry cluster. Study outcomes and limitations: Indistinguishable V segments such as TRBV6-2 and TRBV6-3 were excluded. While the bulk of TCR sequences proved rare, some public TCRs turned up in many donors. A later analysis reportedly identified an Asian-associated ancestry cluster as carrying fewer N-insertions than the roughly 700-donor mean.

V shed 10 bases and J 1 base; nucleotides not matched to a gene: 9. The germline gives CDR1 MDHEN, CDR2 SYDVKM. There are 15 residues in the CDR3. The source is a man younger than 30 in good health and CMV-seropositive. The chain has TRBV28 and TRBJ2-5; TRBD1 aligns across 10 bases. Sequenced: PBMCs. The CDR3 reads CATGDRGRGQETQYF. The CDR3 DNA is TGTGCCACCGGGGACAGGGGTAGGGGCCAAGAGACCCAGTACTTC.